Listed below are T cell receptor beta chains from one sample, sequenced in a study of T cells in Graves' hyperthyroidism and ophthalmopathy. TCRdb independently ran MiXCR on the multiplex PCR reads; one entry per CDR3 protein. The profile covers approximately 500,000 distinct CDR3 sequences, with 46% appearing a single time and approximately 7.5% taken by the ten largest. Sequences were obtained from peripheral blood or thyroid tissue (not recorded which). Receptors originate from a woman between 18 and 29 years old with Graves' hyperthyroidism. Each CDR3 is given with its conserved first and last residue. Fields, in order: J gene, D gene, clone size, V gene, CDR3 protein, CDR3 DNA. A D gene is named only where the DNA matches it firmly. Not all rows give a size; the values are once, few, many and, for expanded clones, a class.

>TRBJ2-2|TRBD1|-|TRBV6-5
CASSYSLGQSNTGELFF
TGTGCCAGCAGTTACTCGCTGGGACAGTCGAACACCGGGGAGCTGTTTTTT
>TRBJ2-1|-|-|TRBV7-8
CASSHSAGNEQFF
TGTGCCAGCAGCCACTCAGCGGGCAATGAGCAGTTCTTC
>TRBJ1-1|-|-|TRBV29-1
CSVFPGEGNTEAFF
TGCAGCGTTTTCCCGGGGGAAGGGAACACTGAAGCTTTCTTT
>TRBJ2-7|-|many|TRBV7-9
CASRRGNHLEQYF
TGTGCCAGCAGGCGCGGGAACCATCTGGAGCAGTACTTC
>TRBJ2-5|-|many|TRBV9
CASSGGDTSQETQYF
TGTGCCAGCAGCGGAGGGGACACAAGCCAAGAGACCCAGTACTTC
>TRBJ1-4|-|-|TRBV9
CASNQAGTINEKLFF
TGTGCCAGCAACCAAGCCGGGACAATCAATGAAAAACTGTTTTTT
>TRBJ1-2|TRBD1|many|TRBV4-1
CASSQTLRDSGGYTF
TGCGCCAGCAGCCAGACCCTCCGGGACAGTGGTGGCTACACCTTC
>TRBJ1-2|-|-|TRBV18
CASSPGSKPAGYTF
TGTGCCAGCTCACCCGGGTCCAAACCTGCGGGCTACACCTTC
>TRBJ2-7|-|few|TRBV18
CASSPTSSSYEQYF
TGTGCCAGCTCACCAACTAGCTCCTCCTACGAGCAGTACTTC
>TRBJ2-7|TRBD2|many|TRBV29-1
CSVLGGLAGGPSYEQYF
TGCAGCGTTCTCGGGGGACTAGCGGGAGGGCCTTCCTACGAGCAGTACTTC
>TRBJ1-1|-|many|TRBV13
CASGRGRRTEAFF
TGTGCCAGCGGAAGGGGACGTCGCACTGAAGCTTTCTTT
>TRBJ2-6|-|-|TRBV15
CATTTGWNEQFSGANVLTF
TGTGCCACCACAACGGGATGGAATGAGCAGTTCTCTGGGGCCAACGTCCTGACTTTC
>TRBJ1-2|-|-|TRBV4-1
CASSQDTLGGLYYGYTF
TGCGCCAGCAGCCAAGATACCCTGGGGGGCCTTTACTATGGCTACACCTTC
>TRBJ2-7|-|many|TRBV16
CASSPVGSGDYEQYF
TGTGCCAGCAGCCCGGTAGGGTCAGGCGACTACGAGCAGTACTTC
>TRBJ2-7|-|-|TRBV5-1
CASSSSGTPYEQYF
TGCGCCAGCAGCTCCTCCGGGACACCCTACGAGCAGTACTTC
>TRBJ2-3|-|few|TRBV5-6
CASSLVGGRDTQYF
TGTGCCAGCAGCTTGGTAGGGGGAAGAGATACGCAGTATTTT
>TRBJ2-7|-|many|TRBV14
CASSQDGQGSTEQYF
TGTGCCAGCAGCCAAGATGGCCAAGGTTCCACCGAGCAGTACTTC
>TRBJ2-5|-|many|TRBV20-1
CSARGGRRGTQYF
TGCAGTGCTAGGGGTGGCCGAAGAGGGACCCAGTACTTC
>TRBJ1-2|-|many|TRBV15
CATSTAGADYGYTF
TGTGCCACCAGCACAGCGGGGGCGGACTATGGCTACACCTTC
>TRBJ1-1|-|-|TRBV10-3
CAISDSRGGAATEAFF
TGTGCCATCAGTGACTCACGAGGTGGTGCGGCCACTGAAGCTTTCTTT
>TRBJ1-4|-|many|TRBV24-1
CATSDSRQATNEKLFF
TGTGCCACCAGTGACAGTAGACAGGCAACTAATGAAAAACTGTTTTTT
>TRBJ1-1|-|-|TRBV9
CASSPDGAGSTEAFF
TGTGCCAGCAGCCCCGATGGGGCGGGGTCCACTGAAGCTTTCTTT
>TRBJ1-1|-|many|TRBV20-1
CSANTGKGTEAFF
TGCAGTGCCAATACAGGGAAAGGCACTGAAGCTTTCTTT
>TRBJ2-2|TRBD1|many|TRBV12-3/TRBV12-4
CASSSRDRFPIGELFF
TGTGCCAGCAGCAGCCGGGACAGGTTTCCTATCGGGGAGCTGTTTTTT
>TRBJ1-5|-|many|TRBV5-1
CASSLGGVGANQPQHF
TGCGCCAGCAGCTTGGGGGGCGTGGGGGCTAATCAGCCCCAGCATTTT
>TRBJ2-7|TRBD2|-|TRBV10-3
CAINDPGRPYGQYF
TGTGCCATCAATGATCCCGGGAGGCCCTACGGGCAGTACTTC
>TRBJ2-5|TRBD2|-|TRBV4-1
CASSQDPGTRRDQETQYF
TGCGCCAGCAGCCAAGACCCCGGGACTAGGAGGGACCAAGAGACCCAGTACTTC
>TRBJ1-2|-|-|TRBV29-1
CSVEPPEAGGYTF
TGCAGCGTTGAGCCCCCAGAGGCGGGCGGCTACACCTTC
>TRBJ2-7|-|-|TRBV6-1
CASSGSLNTAYEQYF
TGTGCCAGCAGTGGGTCGTTGAACACCGCCTACGAGCAGTACTTC
>TRBJ2-7|-|-|TRBV7-8
CASNPSDFRPEQYF
TGTGCCAGCAACCCCTCCGACTTTAGGCCCGAGCAGTACTTC
>TRBJ2-7|TRBD2|many|TRBV20-1
CSARRGAGSYSYEQYF
TGCAGTGCTAGGAGGGGAGCGGGATCCTACTCCTACGAGCAGTACTTC
>TRBJ1-4|-|few|TRBV7-8
CASRTFGEKLFF
TGTGCCAGCAGGACCTTTGGTGAAAAACTGTTTTTT
>TRBJ1-2|-|-|TRBV2
CASREVGYGYTF
TGTGCCAGCAGGGAAGTCGGCTATGGCTACACCTTC
>TRBJ1-5|-|few|TRBV18
CASSPGTPGNQPQHF
TGTGCCAGCTCACCCGGGACCCCCGGTAATCAGCCCCAGCATTTT
>TRBJ1-5|-|many|TRBV6-6
CASSHGSQPQHF
TGTGCCAGCAGCCACGGGTCTCAGCCCCAGCATTTT
>TRBJ1-2|-|-|TRBV24-1
CATSETNGYTF
TGTGCCACCAGTGAGACTAATGGCTACACCTTC
>TRBJ2-2|TRBD2|few|TRBV20-1
CSASSSGDYNEQFF
TGCAGTGCTAGCTCTAGCGGGGATTACAATGAGCAGTTTTTT
>TRBJ1-5|-|-|TRBV29-1
CSVGWGESQPQHF
TGCAGCGTTGGTTGGGGCGAGAGTCAGCCCCAGCATTTT
>TRBJ2-5|TRBD2|many|TRBV24-1
CATSDPGTSGSQETQYF
TGTGCCACCAGTGACCCCGGGACTAGCGGGAGTCAAGAGACCCAGTACTTC
>TRBJ1-2|-|-|TRBV2
CASSGSRNYGYTF
TGTGCCAGCAGTGGTTCAAGGAACTATGGCTACACCTTC
>TRBJ1-1|-|-|TRBV18
CASSPPRYTEAFF
TGTGCCAGCTCACCGCCTAGGTACACTGAAGCTTTCTTT